The clone carrying this TCR beta chain was counted a single time. V lost 3 bases to trimming and J lost 0 bases, with 9 bases between them. CDR1 and CDR2 (germline): SGDLS, YYNGEE. This CDR3 has 15 amino acids. This entry comes from a study of blood T cell repertoires in COVID-19. On the study more broadly: The origin of the acute and convalescent COVID-19 samples was the United States, Italy and Spain. The cDNA or gDNA used as material had been derived from T cells, B-cell-depleted T cells, or PBMCs.

Per the original methods: Amplification with reference gene primers provided the estimates of nucleated cell counts. Here immunoSEQ multiplex PCR was the method, and the copy in TCRdb shows in-frame clones only, minus some. V, J and clone size are those of that table, while D and trimming were read from the DNA. The table includes 150,000 to 200,000 clones, more than 85% detected once. The clonotype originates from a woman of 80 years or more in a cohort sampled during active or convalescent COVID-19. The rearrangement joins TRBV9 to TRBJ1-4; TRBD1 is a possible D gene (6 bases). Sequences were obtained from peripheral blood. Here the CDR3 DNA reads TGTGCCAGCAGCGCAAGGACAGCAACTAATGAAAAACTGTTTTTT. Translating it yields CASSARTATNEKLFF. Together with reference TRBV9 and TRBJ1-4, the CDR3 gives the full variable domain: DSGVTQTPKHLITATGQRVTLRCSPRSGDLSVYWYQQSLDQGLQFLIQYYNGEERAKGNILERFSAQQFPDLHSELNLSSLELGDSALYFCASSARTATNEKLFFGSGTQLSVL.